This T cell receptor beta chain was sequenced during a study of cytomegalovirus exposure and HLA in healthy donors. General study results and limits: The authors later found most CMV-associated TCR beta chains appeared HLA-restricted. Reports indicated that the classifier achieved high specificity and sensitivity in diagnosing cytomegalovirus status.

A multiplex PCR was run with 60 Vbeta primers and 13 Jbeta primers. Clones were read by immunoSEQ multiplex PCR, and TCRdb kept only the in-frame ones, dropping some. This sample has over 200,000 clones, with 70% to 85% found just once. With respect to this clone: Its antigen remains unidentified.

Germline V gene lookup returns CDR1 LGHNA and CDR2 YSLEER. The CDR3 totals 18 residues. J gave up 4 bases and V 0 bases, and 6 bases lay outside the gene matches. Sample: PBMCs. This clonotype originated in a male donor in good health and CMV-seronegative. This sequence joins TRBV4-3 and TRBJ2-3; TRBD2 matches at 14 bases. CDR3 amino acids: CASSQEKGLAGDPDTQYF. CDR3 nucleotide sequence: TGCGCCAGCAGCCAAGAGAAGGGACTAGCGGGAGACCCAGATACGCAGTATTTT.